This TCR beta chain was sequenced for a study of post-analysis software for immune sequencing data. At the level of the study: Relapsing-remitting, secondary progressive and progressive-relapsing forms made up the multiple sclerosis disease courses.

General study points: The normalized Chao1 diversity of multiple sclerosis patients was significantly lower than that of controls. With TRBV5-6, TRBV5-1 and TRBV20-1 included, five TRBV segments were more frequent in patients than in controls.

Details on this clonotype: Antigen specificity is unknown.

V gave up 4 bases and J gave up 4 bases; unmatched junction bases: 23. Germline lookup yields CDR1 MNHEY and CDR2 SVGAGI. The CDR3 covers 20 residues. Researchers reported that TCR beta cDNA libraries carried unique molecular identifiers. Between roughly 0.9 and 11 million T cells gave rise to around 500,000 cDNA molecules. TCRdb re-analysed the PCR reads in MiXCR, keeping a single row per CDR3 protein. The data contain hundreds of thousands of distinct CDR3 sequences, approximately 59% of them singletons. The sequencing input was blood. This receptor was obtained from a girl aged 2-10 years with multiple sclerosis. The rearrangement links TRBV6-5 to TRBJ2-3; 7 nucleotides agree with TRBD2. In DNA, the CDR3 is TGTGCCAGCAGTTTTTCCCTTGGCTCACCTAGCGGATGGGACCCAGATACGCAGTATTTT. It codes for CASSFSLGSPSGWDPDTQYF.